This T cell receptor (beta chain) was observed in a study of vaccination and CD4 T cells after COVID-19 (dated by TCRdb to the early 2020s). Notes on the research overall: Six males and four females were included in the convalescent cohort, with two Hispanic individuals, seven Caucasians, two Asians and one multiracial person represented. Participants received two doses of either the Pfizer-BioNTech BNT162b2 vaccine (n=8) or the Moderna mRNA-1273 vaccine (n=2). Post-COVID blood samples from convalescent patients were collected a median of about 100 days after diagnosis, with a range of 35 to 161 days. The time from the second vaccine dose to post-vaccine blood sampling had a median of around 72 days and ranged from 14 to 241 days. The cultures were stimulated with overlapping spike peptide pools from SARS-CoV-2 and from the common cold coronaviruses HCoV-NL63, HCoV-OC43 and HCoV-229E. As controls, cultures received a CEFX viral epitope pool (the positive control), an HIV-1 Nef peptide pool (the negative control), or no peptide at all. In around nine COVID-19 convalescent patients and 4 infection-naive healthy vaccine recipients, the spike-specific CD4+ TCR repertoire before mRNA vaccination was compared with the repertoire after mRNA vaccination. At the TCR clonotype level, an earlier paper using these donors assessed memory CD4+ T cell crossreactivity between SARS-CoV-2 and common cold coronavirus spike proteins. Results and caveats for the whole study, not just this receptor: Only a relatively small number of convalescent patients were included in the study, and early timepoints following natural infection were not analyzed. In convalescent patients, nearly all vaccine-specific clones (304 of 307) were found to be mono-reactive for SARS-CoV-2 spike rather than cross-reactive with common cold coronaviruses. The median number of SARS-CoV-2-reactive clonotypes rose from roughly 20 after infection to 38 after vaccination, but the change was not significant. In convalescent patients, a median roughly 87% of post-vaccine SARS-CoV-2-reactive clones were detected only after vaccination, suggesting vaccine-specific priming.

The protocol used for the library was PCR. DNA from cultured CD4+ T cells underwent TCR sequencing with the Oncomine TCR Beta short-read assay at the Johns Hopkins FTIC core. The QIAamp micro DNA kit was used to extract genomic DNA from the cultured CD4+ T cells. The Oncomine TCR Beta libraries from cultured CD4+ T cells were pooled using unique dual indexes and then sequenced on an Illumina iSeq 100. Per the source publication's procedure: Non-productive sequences were removed, and CDR3s that did not start with C, did not end with F or W, or were shorter than 7 amino acids were discarded. The MANAFEST web application identified antigen-specific clonotypes by comparing peptide-stimulated wells against reference wells and other culture wells. Positive clones required FDR below 0.05, an odds ratio above 5, and productive frequency above 0.1% in at least two of three replicate wells. A clonotype counted as cross-reactive if it showed significant expansion both in the SARS-CoV-2 spike wells and in at least one common cold coronavirus spike condition. CDR3 homology was assessed with Levenshtein distances (stringdist) and unrooted phylogenetic trees (ape) in R version 3.6.1. The public reads were reprocessed in TCRdb via fastp at Q25 and MiXCR, keeping in-frame beta chains. Entries are consolidated by CDR3 protein sequence, retaining the most common genes and DNA. These V and J calls are TCRdb output, not the study's own analysis. The sample table holds over 8,500 distinct CDR3 sequences, of which 25% to 35% were seen once. About 14% of the sample goes to the ten largest clones.

As a fraction of the sample, this clonotype is medium-sized (0.01 to 0.1%). Its antigen target is currently unknown. No base qualities exist here, and no much larger clone lies one base off it. According to the germline V gene, CDR1 reads SGHTA and CDR2 reads FQGNSA. V is trimmed back by 1 base and J by 9 bases, and the junction contains 6 bases that no gene match accounts for. Including the terminal cysteine and phenylalanine, the CDR3 comprises 14 residues. This entry keeps only the CDR3 DNA: 42 bases, framed from base 1. The treatment or condition label here, explained by the study, means: 10-day PBMC culture with coronavirus spike peptide pools or control peptides (ViraFEST assay). CD4+ T cells from unexposed donors were collected before the COVID-19 pandemic (2011-2018). The ViraFEST assay was used in the study, in which antigen-specific T cells were expanded with peptide pools and expanded clonotypes were subsequently identified by TCR sequencing. Each well held some 2 million PBMCs cultured in IMDM containing approximately 5% human AB serum and approximately 9.8 IU/ml IL-2, with approximately 9.2 ug/ml peptide pools added. On days 3 and 7, half of the culture medium was replaced with fresh IL-2-containing medium. CD4+ T cells were isolated after 10 days of culture through negative selection using the EasySep CD4+ T cell isolation kit. As cell number allowed, CD4+ T cells from unexposed donors were tested for reactivity to SARS-CoV-2 S and N and to four common cold coronavirus spike pools. PBMCs were separated from whole blood using Ficoll-Paque Plus gradient centrifugation and then either used fresh or cryopreserved at -140C. In general, triplicate wells were set up for every culture condition. The leukapheresis product used for the unexposed donors was purchased from a commercial source.

The V gene is TRBV7-2 and the J gene is TRBJ1-5, and TRBD1 matches 7 of the central bases. Material: CD4+ T cells from blood, cultured in vitro. This sequence originates from a human donor in good health. For the CDR3, the sequence is CASSLGQGQGPQHF. The nucleotides are TGTGCCAGCAGCTTAGGACAGGGTCAAGGGCCCCAGCATTTT.